The clone carrying this T cell receptor beta chain has ten or more counts. This sample stems from a study of response to subunit inactivated influenza vaccine. TCRdb processed the RT-PCR reads anew with MiXCR; each CDR3 protein has one entry. The sample has 560,000 or so distinct CDR3 sequences, 7.6% seen once. CDR3 length equals 18 residues. V dropped 3 bases and J dropped 7 bases, with 25 bases sitting between them. Germline V gene lookup returns CDR1 LGHDT and CDR2 YNNKEL (reference sequence). The source of this sequence is a man in his fifties or sixties who received an inactivated influenza vaccine. The sample here was PBMCs from blood, taken about 24 months after vaccination. The gene calls are TRBV3-1 and TRBJ2-1; tentative D call: TRBD1 (5 bases). The CDR3 reads CASSHWGSGAAPRNEQFF. CDR3 sequence (DNA): TGTGCCAGCAGCCATTGGGGCTCTGGCGCGGCCCCTAGGAATGAGCAGTTCTTC.